These T cell receptor beta chains were read from a single sample in a study of shared clonotypes between healthy human individuals. Profiled with immunoSEQ multiplex PCR; TCRdb holds only in-frame clones, not every one. The sample lists over a million clones, 70% to 80% occurring once. Sequences were obtained from memory CD4+ T cells sorted from blood. Source of these receptors: a man aged 18 to 29 in good health. The CDR3 runs from the conserved cysteine through the conserved F or W. Each record gives: J gene, clone size, D gene, V gene, CDR3 DNA, CDR3 protein. D genes are given only for firm matches. Clone size is shown for a subset of rows, as once, few, many or a class of expanded clone.

J: TRBJ1-6; size: few; D: NA; V: TRBV7-2; DNA: TGTGCCAGCAGCTTAGTTCAGGGGTATAATTCACCCCTCCACTTT; CDR3: CASSLVQGYNSPLHF
J: TRBJ2-3; size: NA; D: TRBD1; V: TRBV18; DNA: TGTGCCAGCGCGGGACAGGGGGCGAGAGATACGCAGTATTTT; CDR3: CASAGQGARDTQYF
J: TRBJ2-7; size: NA; D: TRBD2; V: TRBV27; DNA: TGTGCCAGCAGTGTACTAGCGGGAGGAAACTACGAGCAGTACTTC; CDR3: CASSVLAGGNYEQYF
J: TRBJ2-1; size: once; D: NA; V: TRBV6-6; DNA: TGTGCCAGCAGCAGACTCTCGTATGAGCAGTTCTTC; CDR3: CASSRLSYEQFF
J: TRBJ2-1; size: few; D: TRBD2; V: TRBV12-5; DNA: TGTGCTAGTGGTTCCCCGGGACAGCATTTAGCGGGAGCCTACAATGAGCAGTTCTTC; CDR3: CASGSPGQHLAGAYNEQFF
J: TRBJ1-6; size: NA; D: NA; V: TRBV5-6; DNA: TGTGCCAGCAGCTTGGAGGGGAGGGGTTATAATTCACCCCTCCACTTT; CDR3: CASSLEGRGYNSPLHF
J: TRBJ2-5; size: NA; D: NA; V: TRBV6-5; DNA: TGTGCCAGCAGTTACACAGGTGAAAGTCATGAGACCCAGTACTTC; CDR3: CASSYTGESHETQYF
J: TRBJ2-3; size: once; D: NA; V: TRBV11-3; DNA: TGTGCCAGCAGCTTAGGCGGGAAGGATACGCAGTATTTT; CDR3: CASSLGGKDTQYF
J: TRBJ2-7; size: NA; D: NA; V: TRBV7-9; DNA: TGTGCCAGCAGCCGCCGGTCTGACCTGGCCTACGAGCAGTACTTC; CDR3: CASSRRSDLAYEQYF
J: TRBJ2-7; size: NA; D: NA; V: TRBV6-5; DNA: TGTGCCAGCAGTTACAGCAACAGAGCCTACGAGCAGTACTTC; CDR3: CASSYSNRAYEQYF
J: TRBJ2-6; size: NA; D: NA; V: TRBV28; DNA: TGTGCCAGCAGTTTATCAGGGCGGGGCCGAAACTCTGGGGCCAACGTCCTGACTTTC; CDR3: CASSLSGRGRNSGANVLTF
J: TRBJ2-2; size: once; D: NA; V: TRBV30; DNA: TGTGCCTGGAGGTGGCAGGAGAACACCGGGGAGCTGTTTTTT; CDR3: CAWRWQENTGELFF
J: TRBJ2-7; size: NA; D: NA; V: TRBV5-1; DNA: TGCGCCAGCAGCGTTCCGACAGATTCCTACGAGCAGTACTTC; CDR3: CASSVPTDSYEQYF
J: TRBJ2-7; size: once; D: NA; V: TRBV11-2; DNA: TGTGCCAGCAGCTTACAAGTTTGGCGGCCGGAGCAGTACTTC; CDR3: CASSLQVWRPEQYF
J: TRBJ2-7; size: NA; D: TRBD1; V: TRBV2; DNA: TGTGCCAGCAGGACAGGGGCCTCCCCATACTTC; CDR3: CASRTGASPYF
J: TRBJ1-3; size: NA; D: NA; V: TRBV5-6; DNA: TGTGCCAGCAGCTTGGCCCCCGAGGGATCTGGAAACACCATATATTTT; CDR3: CASSLAPEGSGNTIYF
J: TRBJ2-3; size: NA; D: NA; V: TRBV6-5; DNA: TGTGCCAGCAGTTCTCCCCAGTTAGGTTTCACAGATACGCAGTATTTT; CDR3: CASSSPQLGFTDTQYF
J: TRBJ2-5; size: NA; D: TRBD2; V: TRBV2; DNA: TGTGCCAGCAGTGAGACCGGGAGGGAGACCCAGTACTTC; CDR3: CASSETGRETQYF
J: TRBJ2-5; size: NA; D: TRBD2; V: TRBV5-1; DNA: TGCGCCAGCAGTTCCGGGACTAGCGTCGGGACCCAGTACTTC; CDR3: CASSSGTSVGTQYF
J: TRBJ1-5; size: many; D: NA; V: TRBV6-6; DNA: TGTGCCAGCAGTTACTCACTGTTGGAGCCCCAGCATTTT; CDR3: CASSYSLLEPQHF
J: TRBJ2-1; size: NA; D: NA; V: TRBV9; DNA: TGTGCCAGCAGCGTTGGGGCCCTCAATGAGCAGTTCTTC; CDR3: CASSVGALNEQFF
J: TRBJ1-1; size: few; D: NA; V: TRBV19; DNA: TGTGCCAGTAGTATAGTGGCAGGCTACACTGAAGCTTTCTTT; CDR3: CASSIVAGYTEAFF
J: TRBJ2-2; size: NA; D: NA; V: TRBV7-9; DNA: TGTGCCAGCAGCTTAGGACCTTGGGCCACCGGGGAGCTGTTTTTT; CDR3: CASSLGPWATGELFF
J: TRBJ2-7; size: few; D: NA; V: TRBV6-1; DNA: TGTGCCAGCAGTGAAGGGAACAAGGGCTACGAGCAGTACTTC; CDR3: CASSEGNKGYEQYF
J: TRBJ2-7; size: NA; D: NA; V: TRBV19; DNA: TGTGCCAGTAGTATAGATTCACAGGTAACTTTCTACGAGCAGTACTTC; CDR3: CASSIDSQVTFYEQYF
J: TRBJ2-5; size: NA; D: NA; V: TRBV19; DNA: TGTGCCAGTAGTATCCGTACGACCCAGTACTTC; CDR3: CASSIRTTQYF
J: TRBJ1-1; size: few; D: NA; V: TRBV28; DNA: TGTGCCAGCTTCTCGGAGCACACTGAAGCTTTCTTT; CDR3: CASFSEHTEAFF
J: TRBJ2-7; size: NA; D: NA; V: TRBV14; DNA: TGTGCCAGCAGCCGAGAGTTGTGGCCCAGCTCCTACGAGCAGTACTTC; CDR3: CASSRELWPSSYEQYF
J: TRBJ2-7; size: NA; D: NA; V: TRBV7-2; DNA: TGTGCCAGCAGCTTTCGTGACCCTTTGGAGCAGTACTTC; CDR3: CASSFRDPLEQYF
J: TRBJ1-2; size: NA; D: NA; V: TRBV29-1; DNA: TGCAGCGTTGACAGGGGCCTGTTAGGCGACTATGGCTACACCTTC; CDR3: CSVDRGLLGDYGYTF
J: TRBJ1-1; size: NA; D: NA; V: TRBV7-9; DNA: TGTGCCAGCAGCTTAGTCGGAGGGTTTGGTACTGAAGCTTTCTTT; CDR3: CASSLVGGFGTEAFF
J: TRBJ1-3; size: NA; D: NA; V: TRBV5-1; DNA: TGCGCCAGCAGTCGGGACTCGAGCTCTGGAAACACCATATATTTT; CDR3: CASSRDSSSGNTIYF
J: TRBJ2-3; size: NA; D: NA; V: TRBV7-2; DNA: TGTGCCAGCAGCTTAGGGGGTCGGGTCACAGATACGCAGTATTTT; CDR3: CASSLGGRVTDTQYF
J: TRBJ2-5; size: NA; D: TRBD1; V: TRBV2; DNA: TGTGCCAGCAGCTCGGACAGGGGGCGGGAGACCCAGTACTTC; CDR3: CASSSDRGRETQYF
J: TRBJ1-5; size: NA; D: NA; V: TRBV6-5; DNA: TGTGCCAGCAGGGTCGGCAATCAGCCCCAGCATTTT; CDR3: CASRVGNQPQHF
J: TRBJ2-7; size: NA; D: NA; V: TRBV5-5; DNA: TGTGCCAGCAGCTTGCAGTATAACAGGGTGGACGAGCAGTACTTC; CDR3: CASSLQYNRVDEQYF
J: TRBJ1-5; size: NA; D: NA; V: TRBV19; DNA: TGTGCCACCACAGGGTTCAATCAGCCCCAGCATTTT; CDR3: CATTGFNQPQHF
J: TRBJ1-2; size: NA; D: TRBD1; V: TRBV5-4; DNA: TGTGCCAGCAGCGTACCGGGACAGGGCCTGTATGGCTACACCTTC; CDR3: CASSVPGQGLYGYTF
J: TRBJ2-3; size: NA; D: NA; V: TRBV5-4; DNA: TGTGCCAGCAGCCGCGGCGGGAGCACAGATACGCAGTATTTT; CDR3: CASSRGGSTDTQYF
J: TRBJ2-7; size: NA; D: NA; V: TRBV7-3; DNA: TGTGCCAGCAGCCTGGGACCAGAGGGCTACGAGCAGTACTTC; CDR3: CASSLGPEGYEQYF
J: TRBJ2-7; size: NA; D: NA; V: TRBV28; DNA: TGTGCCAGCAGTTTGGTTAGAGATGGCCACGAGCAGTACTTC; CDR3: CASSLVRDGHEQYF
J: TRBJ1-6; size: NA; D: NA; V: TRBV6-6; DNA: TGTGCCAGCAGTTTTCGTAGACAGGATAATTCACCCCTCCACTTT; CDR3: CASSFRRQDNSPLHF
J: TRBJ1-6; size: NA; D: NA; V: TRBV29-1; DNA: TGCAGCGTTGAGCGGACTGGAGATAATTCACCCCTCCACTTT; CDR3: CSVERTGDNSPLHF
J: TRBJ2-3; size: NA; D: TRBD1; V: TRBV6-6; DNA: TGTGCCAGCACACCCCGACAGGGCCAGGCAGATACGCAGTATTTT; CDR3: CASTPRQGQADTQYF
J: TRBJ2-6; size: NA; D: NA; V: TRBV29-1; DNA: TGCAGCGTTGAAGATAACAACTCTGGGGCCAACGTCCTGACTTTC; CDR3: CSVEDNNSGANVLTF
J: TRBJ1-1; size: NA; D: TRBD1; V: TRBV5-3; DNA: TGTGCCAGAAGCTTGAAAAGACAGGGGGTAGTGAACACTGAAGCTTTCTTT; CDR3: CARSLKRQGVVNTEAFF
J: TRBJ2-5; size: few; D: NA; V: TRBV15; DNA: TGTGCCACCAGCAAGAACACAGAGGCCCAAGAGACCCAGTACTTC; CDR3: CATSKNTEAQETQYF
J: TRBJ2-3; size: NA; D: TRBD2; V: TRBV6-1; DNA: TGTGCCAGCAGTGTGACTAGCGGTGGCACAGATACGCAGTATTTT; CDR3: CASSVTSGGTDTQYF
J: TRBJ2-3; size: NA; D: NA; V: TRBV10-1; DNA: TGCGCCAGCAGTGAGTCGTTCGGGGAAGATACGCAGTATTTT; CDR3: CASSESFGEDTQYF
J: TRBJ2-3; size: NA; D: NA; V: TRBV18; DNA: TGTGCCAGCTCACCAAATAGCAATACGCAGTATTTT; CDR3: CASSPNSNTQYF
J: TRBJ1-5; size: NA; D: TRBD1; V: TRBV6-1; DNA: TGTGCCAGCAGTGCAACCGGGACAGGGGGCAGACAGCCCCAGCATTTT; CDR3: CASSATGTGGRQPQHF
J: TRBJ2-7; size: NA; D: TRBD2; V: TRBV7-2; DNA: TGTGCCAGCAGCCTCGGACTAGCGGGGATGGACGAGCAGTACTTC; CDR3: CASSLGLAGMDEQYF
J: TRBJ2-3; size: NA; D: NA; V: TRBV28; DNA: TGTGCCAGCAGTCCTCGAGGCCCCGATACGCAGTATTTT; CDR3: CASSPRGPDTQYF
J: TRBJ1-2; size: few; D: TRBD1; V: TRBV27; DNA: TGTGCCAGCAGTTTGACAGGGGCCTATGGCTACACCTTC; CDR3: CASSLTGAYGYTF
J: TRBJ2-1; size: once; D: TRBD2; V: TRBV2; DNA: TGTGCCAGCAGTGAAGGCGGGAGCTCCTACAATGAGCAGTTCTTC; CDR3: CASSEGGSSYNEQFF
J: TRBJ1-1; size: NA; D: NA; V: TRBV5-1; DNA: TGCGCCAGCAGCTTGGGGGACTTTAACACTGAAGCTTTCTTT; CDR3: CASSLGDFNTEAFF
J: TRBJ2-5; size: NA; D: NA; V: TRBV7-8; DNA: TGTGCCAGCAGCGATTACGAGACCCAGTACTTC; CDR3: CASSDYETQYF
J: TRBJ1-1; size: NA; D: TRBD1; V: TRBV10-2; DNA: TGCGCCAGCAGCGCCTCACAGGGGGCCGCTGAAGCTTTCTTT; CDR3: CASSASQGAAEAFF
J: TRBJ2-7; size: NA; D: NA; V: TRBV5-1; DNA: TGCGCCAGCAGCCCCCGCGGTCCAGAGAGCTCCTACGAGCAGTACTTC; CDR3: CASSPRGPESSYEQYF